Listed below are T cell receptor beta chains from one sample, sequenced in a study of blood T cell repertoires in COVID-19. Profiled with immunoSEQ multiplex PCR; TCRdb holds only in-frame clones, not every one. In the table there are about 260,000 clones, about 87% of which are singletons. Input material: peripheral blood. The receptor set was obtained from a woman in her fifties or sixties with COVID-19, enrolled during active disease. The CDR3 runs from the conserved cysteine through the conserved F or W. The D gene is left open where the match is weak.

v_call d_call cdr3_length cdr3_aa
TRBV12-2 . 16 CASRLAGRVTNSPLHF
TRBV4-2 TRBD2 19 CASSQEFSGRAFIYNEQFF
TRBV5-5 TRBD1 15 CASSGGRDRVWEQYF
TRBV5-1 . 15 CASSPNAQAGPKAFF
TRBV28 . 9 CTWGREAFF
TRBV20-1 . 17 CSASGPGGSVRTDTQYF
TRBV6-4 TRBD2 16 CASSIYGLAGNNEQFF
TRBV28 TRBD2 14 CASRLAGSTDTQYF
TRBV20-1 . 11 CSATDYYEQYF
TRBV27 . 14 CASSLEGVDSPLHF
TRBV19 . 15 CASSMSRGANTEAFF
TRBV5-8 . 16 CASSLEEGVGNQPQHF
TRBV6-5 TRBD2 14 CASRRTSGSDTQYF
TRBV18 TRBD1 11 CASSTDRGQTF
TRBV5-1 . 15 CASSFIGGRAGELFF
TRBV5-4 . 13 CASSLRQGPDYTF
TRBV15 TRBD1 16 CATSAKRDRVNSPLHF
TRBV19 TRBD2 15 CASSALAGGNNEQFF
TRBV27 TRBD2 20 CASRHTIMGLAISSYNEQFF
TRBV7-9 TRBD1 17 CASSLVTGTGYLKGYTF
TRBV28 TRBD1 15 CASILSTGAGETQYF
TRBV23-1 . 15 CASKPPRAGQEKLFF
TRBV5-1 TRBD1 14 CASSSTGLNTEAFF
TRBV19 TRBD1 14 CATKTGPSSYEQYF
TRBV6-2/TRBV6-3 . 14 CASSYRQGGETQYF
TRBV4-3 TRBD2 17 CASSQGTSGRATDTQYF
TRBV13 TRBD2 16 CASSLVGTKATDTQYF
TRBV18 TRBD1 13 CASSLTGDTEAFF
TRBV6-5 . 15 CASSYSRVAQETQYF
TRBV27 . 14 CASRPRTISYEQYF
TRBV19 . 15 CASSIVQGSNQPQHF
TRBV12-3/TRBV12-4 . 12 CASSSQTGGYTF
TRBV3-1/TRBV3-2 . 15 CASSPPGATNEKLFF
TRBV6-6 TRBD1 15 CASSYSGQYNSPLHF
TRBV25-1 . 15 CASSALATYNSPLHF
TRBV19 TRBD2 16 CASSIERGGSYNEQFF
TRBV29-1 TRBD2 14 CSVDFLAGINEQFF
TRBV5-1 . 13 CASRLTLQETQYF
TRBV2 . 13 CASSESGRPEQYF
TRBV9 . 13 CASRQRGNTEAFF
TRBV19 . 14 CASSMTATNEKLFF
TRBV7-3 TRBD2 16 CASSSPLAGGYNEQFF
TRBV25-1 . 11 CASSAAEARFF
TRBV19 . 14 CASGAHTTNEKLFF
TRBV10-3 . 14 CAIMAAHTRNEQFF
TRBV19 . 13 CASRYRENQPQHF
TRBV28 TRBD1 14 CASRRTGANYGYTF
TRBV7-9 TRBD2 15 CASSLVREYTGELFF
TRBV5-1 . 13 CASTTGDTGELFF
TRBV25-1 TRBD1 15 CASRGTGGSYNEQFF
TRBV27 . 14 CASSVGAMNTEAFF
TRBV28 TRBD2 16 CASSLTSGRSQETQYF
TRBV7-9 . 13 CASGVAPAGEQYF
TRBV25-1 . 15 CASSAPGYSNYGYTF
TRBV10-2 TRBD2 16 CASSFPGLAGVVEQFF